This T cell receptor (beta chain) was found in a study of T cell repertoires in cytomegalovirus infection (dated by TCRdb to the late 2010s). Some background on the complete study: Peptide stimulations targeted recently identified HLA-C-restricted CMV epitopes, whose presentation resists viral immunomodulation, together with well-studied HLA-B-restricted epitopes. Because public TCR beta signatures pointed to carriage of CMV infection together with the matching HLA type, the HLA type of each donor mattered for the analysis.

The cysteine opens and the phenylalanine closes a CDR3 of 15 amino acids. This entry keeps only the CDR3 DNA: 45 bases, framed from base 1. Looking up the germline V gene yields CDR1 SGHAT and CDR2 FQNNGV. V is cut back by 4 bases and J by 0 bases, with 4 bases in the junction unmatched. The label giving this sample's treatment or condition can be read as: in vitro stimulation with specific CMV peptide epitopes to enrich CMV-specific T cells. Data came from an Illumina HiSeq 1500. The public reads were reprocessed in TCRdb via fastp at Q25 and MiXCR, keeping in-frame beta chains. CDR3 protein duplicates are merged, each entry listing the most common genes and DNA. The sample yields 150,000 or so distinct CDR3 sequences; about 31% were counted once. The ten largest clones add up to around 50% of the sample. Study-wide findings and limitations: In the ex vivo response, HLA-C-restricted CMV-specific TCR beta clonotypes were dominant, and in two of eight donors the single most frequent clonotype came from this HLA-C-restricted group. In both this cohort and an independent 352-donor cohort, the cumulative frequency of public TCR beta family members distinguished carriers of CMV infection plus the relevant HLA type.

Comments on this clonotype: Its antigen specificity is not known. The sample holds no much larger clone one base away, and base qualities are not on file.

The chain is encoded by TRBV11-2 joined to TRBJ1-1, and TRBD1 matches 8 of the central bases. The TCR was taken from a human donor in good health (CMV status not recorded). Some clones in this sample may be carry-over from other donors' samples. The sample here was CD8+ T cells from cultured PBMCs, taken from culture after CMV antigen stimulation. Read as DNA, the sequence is TGTGCCAGCAGCTCCAGGACAGGGATGAACACTGAAGCTTTCTTT. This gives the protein CASSSRTGMNTEAFF.